The 9 T cell receptor beta chains below all came from one sample that was sequenced in a study of blood T cell repertoires in COVID-19. Profiled with immunoSEQ multiplex PCR; TCRdb holds only in-frame clones, not every one. The table includes 250,000 to 400,000 clones, roughly 90% detected once. Specimen: PBMCs or T cells enriched from blood (not recorded which). The source is a man aged 55 to 69 who had recovered from COVID-19.

The rearrangement joins TRBV2 to TRBJ1-5; 7 bases are a match to TRBD1. The CDR3 length is 14 residues. V gave up 1 base and J gave up 4 bases; unmatched junction bases: 1. Germline assignment: CDR1 SNHLY and CDR2 FYNNEI. This CDR3 reads CASSEDRGNQPQHF. In DNA, the CDR3 is TGTGCCAGCAGTGAAGACAGGGGAAATCAGCCCCAGCATTTT. The whole variable domain, filled in from reference TRBV2 and TRBJ1-5, reads EPEVTQTPSHQVTQMGQEVILRCVPISNHLYFYWYRQILGQKVEFLVSFYNNEISEKSEIFDDQFSVERPDGSNFTLKIRSTKLEDSAMYFCASSEDRGNQPQHFGDGTRLSIL.

This chain links TRBV19 with TRBJ2-5, with D possibly being TRBD1 (5 bases). Germline-derived CDR1 and CDR2 are LNHDA and SQIVND (reference sequence). This CDR3 contains 15 residues. The V end lost 2 bases, the J end lost 1 base, and 11 bases lay between the germline ends. The CDR3, as DNA: TGTGCCAGTAGTATAAGAAGGGGTCTCCAAGAGACCCAGTACTTC. Amino acids: CASSIRRGLQETQYF. The full variable domain, rest sourced from reference TRBV19 and TRBJ2-5, is DGGITQSPKYLFRKEGQNVTLSCEQNLNHDAMYWYRQDPGQGLRLIYYSQIVNDFQKGDIAEGYSVSREKKESFPLTVTSAQKNPTAFYLCASSIRRGLQETQYFGPGTRLLVL.

The sample holds one count of this clone. One end of the junction does not line up with germline, which may come from a read error. The gene calls are TRBV7-7 and TRBJ2-2; a possible D gene is TRBD1 (6 bases). Germline V lookup: CDR1 SSHAT, CDR2 FNYEAQ (reference sequence). This CDR3 contains 14 residues. DNA for the CDR3: TGTGCTAGCAGCATCAACAGGGTGGCCGGGGAGCTGTTTTTT. This codes for CASSINRVAGELFF.

The genes are TRBV28 and TRBJ1-2; D is possibly TRBD1 (5 bases). Trimming took 8 bases from V and 8 from J, leaving 30 bases between them. The CDR3 has 17 residues. CDR1 MDHEN and CDR2 SYDVKM come from the germline V gene. The CDR3 sequence: CASSRPLGGAQGNGYTF. The CDR3 DNA reads TGTGCCAGCTCACGCCCTCTGGGGGGAGCGCAGGGTAACGGCTACACCTTC.

The count of this clone is one. This sequence joins TRBV27 and TRBJ1-2; 9 bases line up with TRBD1. Germline V CDR1 and CDR2: MNHEY, SMNVEV (reference sequence). The CDR3 sequence is 14 residues long. J lost 7 bases, V lost 8 bases, and 11 bases had no gene match. CDR3: CASLPWTGESGYTF. The CDR3 DNA reads TGTGCCAGCCTTCCTTGGACAGGGGAATCTGGCTACACCTTC.

The J gene is TRBJ2-7, the V gene TRBV12-1; the table assigns TRBD1, which was not confirmed against the DNA. TRBV12-1 is shown as a pseudogene. The CDR3 runs to 14 residues. CDR3 nucleotide sequence: TGTGCCAGCCCTTCCAGGGTTGCCTCCTACGAGCAGTACTTC. Protein sequence: CASPSRVASYEQYF.

The chain joins TRBV7-9 to TRBJ2-2; unclear D gene. This CDR3 is built from 18 residues. Germline V gives CDR1 SEHNR, CDR2 FQNEAQ (reference sequence). V was clipped by 4 bases and J by 0 bases, with 18 bases between them. This CDR3 reads CASSYSPLERPNTGELFF. CDR3 nucleotides: TGTGCCAGCAGCTACAGCCCCTTGGAACGGCCGAACACCGGGGAGCTGTTTTTT.

The chain couples TRBV5-6 to TRBJ2-7; TRBD1 matches 10 bases. Trimming removed 3 bases from V and 6 bases from J; junction bases left unmatched: 9. This CDR3 comprises 15 residues. CDR1 SGHDT and CDR2 YYEEEE come from the germline V gene. The CDR3 protein is CASSSGQGIRGEQYF. The CDR3 nucleotides read TGTGCCAGCAGCTCGGGACAGGGGATTCGGGGCGAGCAGTACTTC.

This clone was seen a single time. The CDR3, as DNA: TGTGCCAGTAGTAGGTGGTCGGGGGACTACGAGCAGTACTTC. Encoded protein: CASSRWSGDYEQYF. The chain joins TRBV19 to TRBJ2-7; possible D gene TRBD2, 6 bases. With 4 bases removed from V and 3 bases from J, the gap between germline ends came to 13 bases. The CDR3 runs 14 residues. Per germline, CDR1 LNHDA and CDR2 SQIVND (reference sequence).